This T cell receptor beta chain is drawn from a study of human T cells and chemical hapten exposure. Overall study context: Mostly female, the patients presented with alopecia areata, totalis or universalis. The study's findings and limits: DPC sensitization did not alter TCRs above 1 in 1000 frequency.

Documented time point: patch test 3, about 24 weeks after DPC sensitization. The treatment: therapeutic diphenylcyclopropenone sensitization with weekly scalp DPC. Alopecia patients between 18 and 70 years old and suitable for DPC were used as donors. TCRdb analysed the RACE reads with MiXCR anew, one entry per CDR3 protein. This sample has just over 95,000 distinct CDR3 sequences, with roughly a quarter found just once. This clonotype was observed a few times. Its target is unknown. The receptor's source is a man aged 35 to 55 with alopecia areata. Some clones in this sample may be carry-over from other donors' samples. The starting material was whole blood, obtained in connection with sensitization to the hapten diphenylcyclopropenone (DPC).

The DNA for the CDR3 is TGCAGCGTTTGGAACAGGTTTGGCGAGCAGTACTTC. It codes for CSVWNRFGEQYF. The J gene is TRBJ2-7, the V gene TRBV29-1, with D possibly being TRBD1 (5 bases). Trimming left V 5 bases short and J 6 bases short, with 14 bases between. This CDR3 has 12 residues. CDR1 SQVTM and CDR2 ANQGSEA come from the germline V gene.